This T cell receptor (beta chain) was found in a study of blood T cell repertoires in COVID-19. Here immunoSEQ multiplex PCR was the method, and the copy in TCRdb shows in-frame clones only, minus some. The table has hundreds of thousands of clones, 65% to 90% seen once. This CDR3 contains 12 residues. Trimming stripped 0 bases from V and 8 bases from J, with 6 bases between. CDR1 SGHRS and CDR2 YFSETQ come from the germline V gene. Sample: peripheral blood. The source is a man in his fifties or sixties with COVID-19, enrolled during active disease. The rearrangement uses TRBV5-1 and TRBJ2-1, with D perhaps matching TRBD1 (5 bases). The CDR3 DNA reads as TGCGCCAGCAGCTTGGGGGGCGATGAGCAGTTCTTC. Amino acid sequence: CASSLGGDEQFF.